The 11 T cell receptor beta chains reported below all come from one sample, sequenced in a study of T cells in Graves' hyperthyroidism and ophthalmopathy. Authors of the study amplified TCR beta CDR3 regions from RNA transcripts. The primer set for the first-round RT-PCR of the TCR CDR3 was HTBI. One entry per CDR3 protein results from TCRdb running MiXCR on the multiplex PCR reads. The repertoire holds approximately 46,000 distinct CDR3 sequences, with about 52% as singletons. The sequenced sample consisted of peripheral blood or thyroid tissue (not recorded which). The source of these receptors is a woman in her forties or fifties with Graves' hyperthyroidism.

This clonotype has at least ten counts. This chain connects TRBV10-3 to TRBJ2-7; TRBD2 agrees at 10 bases. Germline V CDR1 and CDR2: ENHRY, SYGVKD. The CDR3 covers 13 residues. The V gene end was trimmed by 3 bases and the J gene end by 7 bases; junction bases not matched to a gene: 3. The CDR3 DNA reads TGTGCCATCAGTGAAGCGGGACTAGCGGAGCAGTACTTC. Translated: CAISEAGLAEQYF.

This clonotype was observed at least ten times. The genes are TRBV28 and TRBJ1-5; 10 nucleotides match TRBD1. V lost 4 bases, J lost 4 bases, and 7 bases stayed unmatched. Per the germline V gene, CDR1 is MDHEN and CDR2 is SYDVKM. The CDR3 is made up of 16 amino acids. The CDR3: CASSYRRTGGNQPQHF. In DNA, the CDR3 is TGTGCCAGCAGTTACCGTCGGACAGGGGGAAATCAGCCCCAGCATTTT.

The chain couples TRBV5-6 to TRBJ1-1, with D uncertain. CDR1 and CDR2 (germline): SGHDT, YYEEEE. CDR3 length: 11 amino acids. V lost 3 bases and J 11 bases, leaving 11 bases between the germline ends. DNA of the CDR3: TGTGCCAGCAGCTCGGGGTCAGTGGCTTTCTTT. It encodes CASSSGSVAFF. Variable domain in full (rest from reference TRBV5-6 and TRBJ1-1): DAGVTQSPTHLIKTRGQQVTLRCSPKSGHDTVSWYQQALGQGPQFIFQYYEEEERQRGNFPDRFSGHQFPNYSSELNVNALLLGDSALYLCASSSGSVAFFGQGTRLTVV.

This clonotype was recorded many times. CDR3 protein: CASSLGSTTGGTNTIYF. The CDR3 DNA sequence: TGTGCCAGCAGCTTAGGGTCCACAACTGGGGGTACCAACACCATATATTTT. The rearrangement uses TRBV7-8 and TRBJ1-3, with a tentative D call TRBD1 (5 bases). Trimming cost V 1 base and J 7 bases, with 20 bases left between them. Germline assignment: CDR1 SGHVS and CDR2 FQNEAQ. This CDR3 is 17 amino acids long.

The chain carries TRBV10-3 and TRBJ2-5; D remains unclear. CDR1 is ENHRY and CDR2 is SYGVKD in the germline V gene. Trimming removed 6 bases from V and 5 bases from J, with 7 bases in between. The CDR3 runs 11 residues. CDR3 protein: CAIRTFETQYF. CDR3 sequence (DNA): TGTGCCATCAGGACGTTTGAGACCCAGTACTTC.

The rearrangement links TRBV10-3 to TRBJ1-6; D might be TRBD1 (5 bases). The V gene lost 5 bases and the J gene lost 5 bases, with 13 bases spanning the gap. The germline V gene encodes CDR1 ENHRY and CDR2 SYGVKD. The CDR3 runs 15 residues. CDR3 in amino acids: CAISPRGTDNSPLHF. CDR3 in DNA: TGTGCCATCAGTCCACGAGGGACGGATAATTCACCCCTCCACTTT.

This clonotype was seen more than once but under ten times. The V and J genes are TRBV15 and TRBJ1-2; 8 bases map to TRBD1. Trimming took 1 base from V and 11 from J; bases not matched to a gene: 3. The CDR3 spans 12 residues. Germline CDR1 reads LNHNV; CDR2 reads YYDKDF (reference sequence). The CDR3 DNA reads TGTGCCACCAGCAGAGTACAGGGGGATTACACCTTC. Translated: CATSRVQGDYTF. The entire variable domain, with the rest obtained from reference TRBV15 and TRBJ1-2, is as follows: DAMVIQNPRYQVTQFGKPVTLSCSQTLNHNVMYWYQQKSSQAPKLLFHYYDKDFNNEADTPDNFQSRRPNTSFCFLDIRSPGLGDTAMYLCATSRVQGDYTFGSGTRLTVV.

With regard to this clonotype: The junction departs from germline at one end; a sequencing error may be responsible. The CDR3 region is CGARVVCEQYF. CDR3 DNA sequence: TGCGGTGCTAGAGTTGTTTGCGAGCAGTACTTC. The rearrangement uses TRBV20-1 and TRBJ2-7; D uncertain. Germline CDR1 and CDR2: DFQATT and SNEGSKA (reference sequence). The CDR3 runs 11 residues.

Many counts were recorded for this clonotype. This chain joins TRBV12-3 or TRBV12-4 and TRBJ2-7; the match to TRBD1 covers 9 bases. V dropped 5 bases and J dropped 5; count of bases not matched to a gene: 10. The CDR3 runs 15 residues. CDR3 nucleotide sequence: TGTGCCAGCAGTGATCCGGGACAGGGTGCCGACGAGCAGTACTTC. The encoded protein is CASSDPGQGADEQYF.

This clonotype was recorded many times. The chain combines TRBV7-8 with TRBJ1-1, with a possible D match to TRBD1 (5 bases). The CDR3 covers 15 residues. CDR1 and CDR2 (germline): SGHVS, FQNEAQ. Trimming pared 5 bases from V and 4 bases from J, leaving 17 bases between. CDR3 sequence: CASSPRMGQGTEAFF. The CDR3 nucleotides read TGTGCCAGCAGCCCCCGCATGGGGCAAGGCACTGAAGCTTTCTTT.

The chain joins TRBV7-2 to TRBJ2-7; tentative D call: TRBD2 (6 bases). Germline loops: CDR1 SGHTA, CDR2 FQGNSA. V dropped 3 bases and J dropped 2 bases, with 14 bases sitting between them. CDR3 length: 15 residues. CDR3 DNA: TGTGCCAGCAGCTTGGGGCTAGCGCAAACCTACGAGCAGTACTTC. Translation: CASSLGLAQTYEQYF.